This T cell receptor (beta chain) appears in the sequencing data of a study of blood T cell repertoires in COVID-19. Study overall: From the United States, Italy and Spain came samples of acute and convalescent COVID-19. The cDNA or gDNA used as material had been derived from T cells, B-cell-depleted T cells, or PBMCs.

Authors' data handling: Amplification of reference gene primers provided the estimated nucleated cell counts. Only in-frame clones appear in the TCRdb table, and some are missing; sequencing was by immunoSEQ multiplex PCR. V and J calls and clone size are those listed in that table; D and trimming were worked out from the DNA. The sample lists roughly 100,000 clones; approximately 72% were seen once. The CDR3 is made up of 16 amino acids. Per the germline V gene, CDR1 is SGHAT and CDR2 is FQNNGV. Trimming removed 5 bases from V and 4 bases from J; junction bases left unmatched: 8. The origin of this receptor is a woman between 65 and 79 years old with acute or convalescent COVID-19. The chain employs TRBV11-2 and TRBJ1-5; 10 positions agree with TRBD1. Source material: peripheral blood. CDR3 sequence: CASSPGEGQGNQPQHF. The DNA for the CDR3 is TGTGCCAGCAGCCCGGGGGAGGGACAGGGGAATCAGCCCCAGCATTTT. The whole variable domain, remainder taken from reference TRBV11-2 and TRBJ1-5, is EAGVAQSPRYKIIEKRQSVAFWCNPISGHATLYWYQQILGQGPKLLIQFQNNGVVDDSQLPKDRFSAERLKGVDSTLKIQPAKLEDSAVYLCASSPGEGQGNQPQHFGDGTRLSIL.